This TCR beta chain was sequenced during a study of low-dose radiotherapy and immunotherapy resistance in tumors. CDR3 length: 16 residues. V lost 6 bases and J lost 5; bases outside the gene matches: 13. The germline V gene has CDR1 SNHLY and CDR2 FYNNEI. Treatment combined nivolumab, ipilimumab, aspirin, low-dose cyclophosphamide and low-dose radiotherapy in a dose-escalation trial. TRAV- and TRBV-specific primers, spanning alpha and beta chains, primed first-strand cDNA. Both a constant-region primer and a V-primer adapter served to amplify TCRs across about 20 PCR cycles. mRNA, after isolation, was amplified by in vitro transcription. From the reads, TCRdb called clonotypes with MiXCR, one entry per CDR3 protein. The sample shows over 7,500 distinct CDR3 sequences, about 70% of them seen only once.

This TCR came from a human donor with advanced metastatic prostate, ovarian, gallbladder or colorectal cancer (not recorded which). This table probably holds off-target reads from a library built for another chain. This chain uses TRBV2 with TRBJ1-5; 7 nucleotides match TRBD1. CDR3 nucleotide sequence: TGTGCCAGCAGGGCCCCCCCCACAGGGGCAGATCAGCCCCAGCATTTT. Amino acids: CASRAPPTGADQPQHF. Based on the CDR3 plus reference TRBV2 and TRBJ1-5, the full variable domain is EPEVTQTPSHQVTQMGQEVILRCVPISNHLYFYWYRQILGQKVEFLVSFYNNEISEKSEIFDDQFSVERPDGSNFTLKIRSTKLEDSAMYFCASRAPPTGADQPQHFGDGTRLSIL.